Below are 29 T cell receptor beta chains sequenced from a single sample in a study of long-term antiretroviral therapy in people with HIV. Version v3.0 of the immunoSEQ assay was performed at survey level. TCRdb keeps only in-frame clones here, not all; method: immunoSEQ multiplex PCR. The sample records tens of thousands of clones, 80% to 95% being singletons. Material: unsorted PBMCs, obtained 3.1 years after starting antiretroviral therapy. These receptors all stem from a man aged 18 to 30 with HIV.

The V gene is TRBV30, the J gene TRBJ2-3; the D gene is possibly TRBD1 (6 bases). The length of the CDR3 is 13 residues. V was clipped by 3 bases and J by 5 bases, with 12 bases between them. Germline values: CDR1 GTSNPN, CDR2 SVGIG (reference sequence). CDR3 sequence: CAWRNRAGDTQYF. DNA for the CDR3: TGTGCCTGGAGGAACAGGGCTGGAGATACGCAGTATTTT.

The V and J genes are TRBV28 and TRBJ2-1, with D perhaps matching TRBD2 (5 bases). Trimming stripped 7 bases from V and 8 bases from J, with 15 bases between. The CDR3 contains 13 residues. Germline CDR1 MDHEN, CDR2 SYDVKM. CDR3 sequence: CASKEVPPDEQFF. The CDR3 nucleotides read TGTGCCAGCAAGGAGGTCCCCCCCGATGAGCAGTTCTTC.

This clone appeared a single time. The chain is built from TRBV11-3 and TRBJ2-3, with 9 bases aligning to TRBD1. V was pared by 5 bases and J by 3 bases, with 6 bases of the junction left unmatched. The CDR3 is 15 residues long. CDR1 is SGHNT and CDR2 is YENEEA in the germline V gene. The CDR3 is CASSPTGGRTDTQYF. The CDR3 DNA is TGTGCCAGCAGCCCTACAGGGGGCCGGACAGATACGCAGTATTTT.

The chain combines TRBV5-6 with TRBJ2-3; D not certain. The CDR3 runs 14 residues. Germline values: CDR1 SGHDT, CDR2 YYEEEE. The V end lost 5 bases, the J end lost 2 bases, and 12 bases lay between the germline ends. The CDR3 here is CASSATGYTDTQYF. DNA for the CDR3: TGTGCCAGCAGTGCAACTGGCTACACAGATACGCAGTATTTT.

The rearrangement links TRBV6-1 to TRBJ1-1; 8 nucleotides agree with TRBD1. This CDR3 is 16 amino acids long. Germline V gene lookup returns CDR1 MNHNS and CDR2 SASEGT. The ends lost 2 bases at V and 2 bases at J; junction bases unmatched: 7. The CDR3 sequence: CASSELVTGANTEAFF. In DNA form, the CDR3 reads TGTGCCAGCAGTGAACTGGTGACAGGGGCTAACACTGAAGCTTTCTTT.

The rearrangement links TRBV5-6 to TRBJ1-5; D gene ambiguous. Between the trimmed V and J ends, which lost 4 bases and 8 bases, there was a span of 10 bases. The CDR3 extends over 12 amino acids. CDR1 and CDR2 (germline): SGHDT, YYEEEE. The CDR3 DNA is TGTGCCAGCAGCCGGGATGGGGAGCCCCAGCATTTT. Protein product: CASSRDGEPQHF.

On this clone itself: At one end, the junction sequence differs from germline, possibly due to a read error. This chain joins TRBV7-7 and TRBJ2-2; TRBD1 aligns across 7 bases. In germline, CDR1 is SSHAT, CDR2 FNYEAQ (reference sequence). CDR3 length: 13 residues. The CDR3 is CASSSGGTGELFF. The CDR3 region has the DNA TGTGCTAGCAGCTCAGGGGGCACCGGGGAGCTGTTTTTT. Combining the CDR3 with reference TRBV7-7 and TRBJ2-2 gives the whole variable domain GAGVSQSPRYKVTKRGQDVTLRCDPISSHATLYWYQQALGQGPEFLTYFNYEAQPDKSGLPSDRFSAERPEGSISTLTIQRTEQRDSAMYRCASSSGGTGELFFGEGSRLTVL.

The chain joins TRBV6-1 to TRBJ2-3, with D perhaps matching TRBD2 (5 bases). The germline V gene has CDR1 MNHNS and CDR2 SASEGT. Trimming took 3 bases from V and 6 from J, leaving 10 bases between them. This CDR3 has 13 amino acids. DNA for the CDR3: TGTGCCAGCAGTGACGAGGGCCCGGATACGCAGTATTTT. Protein product: CASSDEGPDTQYF.

This chain joins TRBV4-3 and TRBJ2-3; D is ambiguous. Per germline, CDR1 LGHNA and CDR2 YSLEER. CDR3 size: 14 residues. V was shortened by 0 bases and J by 4 bases, with 8 bases between the two germline ends. CDR3 region: CASSQDSISDTQYF. CDR3 in DNA: TGCGCCAGCAGCCAAGATAGTATTTCAGATACGCAGTATTTT.

The chain links TRBV2 to TRBJ2-1, with D perhaps TRBD2 (5 bases). Trimming removed 10 bases at V and 8 bases at J, with 24 bases between. CDR3 length: 15 residues. Germline CDR1 and CDR2: SNHLY and FYNNEI. In nucleotides, the CDR3 is TGTGCCAACACAGCAAAGGAAGCGGTAAGGGATGAGCAGTTCTTC. Translating gives CANTAKEAVRDEQFF.

This sequence joins TRBV6-5 and TRBJ2-7, with D perhaps TRBD1 (6 bases). CDR3 length equals 11 residues. The ends were cut back, 6 bases at V and 3 bases at J, with 6 bases in the middle. Germline V CDR1 and CDR2: MNHEY, SVGAGI. The CDR3 bases are TGTGCCAGCAGGGACAGCTACGAGCAGTACTTC. As protein: CASRDSYEQYF.

The gene calls are TRBV7-9 and TRBJ2-2; D gene uncertain. Trimming stripped 5 bases from V and 6 bases from J, with 7 bases between. The CDR3 spans 12 residues. Germline CDR1 is SEHNR and CDR2 is FQNEAQ (reference sequence). CDR3: CASSPQSGELFF. CDR3 coding DNA: TGTGCCAGCAGCCCACAATCCGGGGAGCTGTTTTTT.

This chain joins TRBV19 and TRBJ2-2, with 8 bases matching TRBD1. The V gene end was trimmed by 6 bases and the J gene end by 6 bases; junction bases not matched to a gene: 9. CDR3 length equals 15 residues. CDR1 is LNHDA, CDR2 SQIVND, per germline (reference sequence). The CDR3 here is CASSTFQGAPGELFF. In DNA form, the CDR3 reads TGTGCCAGTAGCACCTTCCAGGGGGCGCCCGGGGAGCTGTTTTTT.

This clone was picked up one time. V gene TRBV28 combines with J gene TRBJ1-2, with no clear D. Germline loops: CDR1 MDHEN, CDR2 SYDVKM. V was cut by 2 bases and J by 5 bases, with 18 bases left in between. The CDR3 runs 16 residues. Here the CDR3 DNA reads TGTGCCAGCAGTTTAGGAGGTCAGCTTAACACATATGGCTACACCTTC. This translates into CASSLGGQLNTYGYTF.

The J gene is TRBJ2-7, the V gene TRBV6-4; D is possibly TRBD2 (6 bases). In germline, CDR1 is MRHNA, CDR2 SNTAGT. V was shortened by 10 bases and J by 0 bases, with 19 bases between the two germline ends. The CDR3 is 15 amino acids. CDR3 region: CATTEAGMSSYEQYF. CDR3 in DNA: TGTGCCACCACCGAAGCGGGTATGAGCTCCTACGAGCAGTACTTC.

J is TRBJ2-5 and V is TRBV5-1, with D possibly matching TRBD2 (5 bases). CDR3 length: 14 residues. Between the trimmed V and J ends, which lost 7 bases and 4 bases, there was a span of 17 bases. The V gene's germline CDR1 is SGHRS and CDR2 YFSETQ. The CDR3 here is CASSVAARGETQYF. The CDR3 DNA follows: TGCGCCAGCTCGGTCGCGGCCCGGGGAGAGACCCAGTACTTC.

This sequence joins TRBV9 and TRBJ2-7; 8 bases map to TRBD1. The CDR3 is 13 amino acids. Germline trimming cut 4 bases from V and 13 bases from J; bases unmatched to any gene: 13. CDR1 and CDR2 (germline): SGDLS, YYNGEE. In DNA form, the CDR3 reads TGTGCCAGCAGCTCCCGGGACAGGAGACCGATTTACTTC. It yields the protein CASSSRDRRPIYF.

V usage is TRBV6-1 and J usage is TRBJ1-5; 7 bases are a match to TRBD1. Per germline, CDR1 MNHNS and CDR2 SASEGT. Trimming removed 2 bases from V and 3 bases from J; junction bases left unmatched: 4. This CDR3 comprises 15 residues. Here the CDR3 reads CASSEIGTVNQPQHF. In DNA, the CDR3 is TGTGCCAGCAGTGAAATCGGGACAGTCAATCAGCCCCAGCATTTT.

This chain links TRBV7-9 with TRBJ2-3; 7 bases are a match to TRBD2. The germline gives CDR1 SEHNR, CDR2 FQNEAQ (reference sequence). Losses at the gene ends were 5 bases for V and 5 bases for J; bases not matched to a gene: 16. The CDR3 is 17 amino acids. CDR3 residues: CASSPPSGREGLDTQYF. Written as DNA, the CDR3 is TGTGCCAGCAGCCCTCCGTCGGGGAGGGAGGGCTTAGATACGCAGTATTTT.

The V call is TRBV12-5, the J call TRBJ1-6; perhaps TRBD1 as D (6 bases). V was cut by 6 bases and J by 16 bases, with 22 bases left in between. Germline CDR1 LGHNT, CDR2 FRNRAP. The CDR3 totals 14 residues. The CDR3 nucleotides read TGTGCTAGTGGCTCCCCCCCGGGGGCGTCCCCTCTCCACTTT. Its protein product is CASGSPPGASPLHF.

The rearrangement joins TRBV7-9 to TRBJ2-3; no definite D call. The CDR3 is made up of 14 amino acids. Trimming took off 9 bases at V and 1 base at J, with 14 bases between the two ends. The germline CDR1 and CDR2 sequences are SEHNR and FQNEAQ (reference sequence). CDR3 nucleotides: TGTGCCAGGGATTCGGAGAGGCGCACAGATACGCAGTATTTT. Protein product: CARDSERRTDTQYF.

V and J are TRBV30 and TRBJ2-1; 7 bases fit TRBD1. The germline V gene has CDR1 GTSNPN and CDR2 SVGIG (reference sequence). The junction had 12 bases not matched to a gene; V was cut back by 4 bases and J by 3 bases. The CDR3 length is 16 residues. CDR3 protein: CAWIPGDSPNYNEQFF. The CDR3 nucleotides are TGTGCCTGGATCCCCGGGGACAGTCCAAACTACAATGAGCAGTTCTTC.

This chain joins TRBV19 and TRBJ2-7; D may be TRBD1 (5 bases). The CDR3 is made up of 13 amino acids. Germline loops: CDR1 LNHDA, CDR2 SQIVND (reference sequence). With 5 bases removed from V and 2 bases from J, the gap between germline ends came to 10 bases. CDR3 sequence: CASSSVGAYEQYF. The CDR3 DNA reads as TGTGCCAGTAGTTCAGTAGGGGCCTACGAGCAGTACTTC.

V and J are TRBV23-1 and TRBJ2-5, with D possibly being TRBD1 (5 bases). TRBV23-1 is annotated as an ORF whose role is uncertain. The V gene lost 2 bases and the J gene lost 1 base, with 14 bases spanning the gap. The CDR3 extends over 16 amino acids. The CDR3 protein is CASSQPEHRTQETQYF. The CDR3 bases are TGCGCCAGCAGTCAACCGGAGCACAGGACCCAAGAGACCCAGTACTTC.

This clone was recorded a few times. J is TRBJ2-7 and V is TRBV18; TRBD2 agrees at 11 bases. Germline V lookup: CDR1 KGHSH, CDR2 LQKENI. V trimming: 3 bases; J trimming: 0 bases; junction bases outside the gene matches: 1. The CDR3 length is 15 residues. Here the CDR3 reads CASSPTSGDSYEQYF. The CDR3 region has the DNA TGTGCCAGCTCACCGACTAGCGGGGACTCCTACGAGCAGTACTTC. The variable domain in full, completed from reference TRBV18 and TRBJ2-7, reads NAGVMQNPRHLVRRRGQEARLRCSPMKGHSHVYWYRQLPEEGLKFMVYLQKENIIDESGMPKERFSAEFPKEGPSILRIQQVVRGDSAAYFCASSPTSGDSYEQYFGPGTRLTVT.

This CDR3 is CASSQASNQPQHF. The CDR3 DNA reads as TGTGCCAGCAGTCAGGCTAGCAATCAGCCCCAGCATTTT. The chain combines TRBV6-5 with TRBJ1-5; D uncertain. The V gene's germline CDR1 is MNHEY and CDR2 SVGAGI. Trimming left V 5 bases short and J 0 bases short, with 5 bases between. The CDR3 has 13 amino acids.

The chain recombines TRBV6-6 with TRBJ2-3, with D uncertain. The V end lost 5 bases, the J end lost 1 base, and 16 bases lay between the germline ends. The CDR3 covers 16 residues. Germline CDR1 reads MNHNY; CDR2 reads SVGAGI (reference sequence). The CDR3 loop reads CASSPSSGSGTDTQYF. In DNA, the CDR3 is TGTGCCAGCAGTCCCAGTTCGGGCTCTGGCACAGATACGCAGTATTTT.

This sequence joins TRBV4-3 and TRBJ2-7; D may match TRBD1 or TRBD2 (5 bases each). V lost 1 base and J lost 2, with 9 bases in between. The CDR3 has 14 amino acids. In germline, CDR1 is LGHNA, CDR2 YSLEER. The CDR3 bases are TGCGCCAGCAGCCAAGGTACGGGGCCCTACGAGCAGTACTTC. Translation: CASSQGTGPYEQYF.

CDR3 sequence reads: CASAPAGTSPYEQYF. The CDR3 DNA follows: TGTGCCAGCGCCCCCGCCGGGACAAGCCCATACGAGCAGTACTTC. The V call is TRBV6-6, the J call TRBJ2-7, with a possible D match to TRBD1 (6 bases). V was shortened by 8 bases and J by 4 bases, with 21 bases between the two germline ends. This CDR3 has 15 residues. CDR1 MNHNY and CDR2 SVGAGI come from the germline V gene (reference sequence).